Listed below are T cell receptor beta chains from one sample, sequenced in a study of early T cells in non-severe SARS-CoV-2 infection. MiXCR, run by TCRdb on the 5' RACE reads, gives a single entry per CDR3 protein. The sample contains approximately 32,000 distinct CDR3 sequences, under 4.5% of which appear only once. Source material: whole blood. These receptors were obtained from an adult who was a healthcare worker with PCR-confirmed SARS-CoV-2 infection or an uninfected control (not recorded which). CDR3s include the opening cysteine and the closing phenylalanine or tryptophan. Fields, in order: V gene, D gene, clone size, J gene, CDR3 DNA, CDR3 protein. D genes are given only for firm matches. Clone sizes are shown as once, few, many or a size class.

>TRBV5-1|TRBD2|many|TRBJ2-3
TGCGCCAGCAGCTTTGGGCGGGGGAGCACAGATACGCAGTATTTT
CASSFGRGSTDTQYF
>TRBV7-9|NA|many|TRBJ2-2
TGTGCCAGCACGACCCCTACCGGGGAGCTGTTTTTT
CASTTPTGELFF
>TRBV7-8|NA|many|TRBJ2-2
TGTGCCAGCAGTGGCCGGGTCGCTCTAGGGACCGGGGAGCTGTTTTTT
CASSGRVALGTGELFF
>TRBV12-3/TRBV12-4|TRBD2|many|TRBJ2-2
TGTGCCAGCAGTTGGTCCCCGGGACTAGCGGGAGGCCTCACCGGGGAGCTGTTTTTT
CASSWSPGLAGGLTGELFF
>TRBV11-2|TRBD1|many|TRBJ2-1
TGTGCCAGCAGCTTAGGGGCGACAGGGGTTTACAATGAGCAGTTCTTC
CASSLGATGVYNEQFF
>TRBV7-2|NA|many|TRBJ2-7
TGTGCCAGCAGCTTAGCGACGGGGCCGGCCTACGAGCAGTACTTC
CASSLATGPAYEQYF
>TRBV29-1|NA|many|TRBJ2-1
TGCAGCGCCCGAATTTACAATGAGCAGTTCTTC
CSARIYNEQFF
>TRBV6-6|NA|many|TRBJ2-7
TGTGCCAGCAGTCACCACTACGAGCAGTACTTC
CASSHHYEQYF
>TRBV5-6|NA|many|TRBJ1-2
TGTGCCAGCAGCCCCGGGGGGCTAACGCCGAGCGATGGCTACACCTTC
CASSPGGLTPSDGYTF
>TRBV15|NA|many|TRBJ2-5
TGTGCCACCAGCAAAATTGACAGCGGGCAAGAGACCCAGTACTTC
CATSKIDSGQETQYF
>TRBV7-2|TRBD1|many|TRBJ1-5
TGTGCCAGCAGCTTAGGAGGAACAGGGGATCAGCCCCAGCATTTT
CASSLGGTGDQPQHF